These 9 T cell receptor beta chains were sequenced from one sample in a study of breast tumors, draining lymph nodes, adjacent tissues. Via MiXCR, TCRdb re-called the multiplex PCR reads, giving one row per CDR3 protein. The data contain about 12,000 distinct CDR3 sequences, under 80% of them seen just once; the ten biggest clones take up about 43%. Material for sequencing was tumor-adjacent breast tissue. The receptors shown here come from a female donor with breast cancer. Some clones in this sample may be carry-over from other donors' samples.

V is TRBV6-6 and J is TRBJ1-6, with D maybe TRBD1 (5 bases). The germline V gene has CDR1 MNHNY and CDR2 SVGAGI (reference sequence). The CDR3 has 13 amino acids. The V and J ends lost 6 bases and 10 bases respectively, with 13 bases between them. Here the CDR3 reads CASRKTASSPLHF. In nucleotides, the CDR3 is TGTGCCAGCAGAAAGACAGCCTCCTCACCCCTCCACTTT.

The rearrangement links TRBV2 to TRBJ2-1; TRBD1 aligns across 11 bases. J lost 6 bases, V lost 5 bases, and 9 bases had no gene match. The CDR3 length is 16 residues. Looked up from germline, CDR1 is SNHLY and CDR2 is FYNNEI. The CDR3 region has the DNA TGTGCCAGCAGTCCCTGGGGGGGGACAGGGGGCAATGAGCAGTTCTTC. It yields the protein CASSPWGGTGGNEQFF. Full variable domain (missing parts from reference TRBV2 and TRBJ2-1): EPEVTQTPSHQVTQMGQEVILRCVPISNHLYFYWYRQILGQKVEFLVSFYNNEISEKSEIFDDQFSVERPDGSNFTLKIRSTKLEDSAMYFCASSPWGGTGGNEQFFGPGTRLTVL.

To note about this clonotype: This may stem from a read error, because a much larger clone lies one nucleotide away. V is TRBV28 and J is TRBJ2-2, with D possibly being TRBD2 (6 bases). Germline lookup yields CDR1 MDHEN and CDR2 SYDVKM. V lost 5 bases and J 4 bases, leaving 23 bases between the germline ends. This CDR3 has 18 residues. CDR3 in DNA: TGTGCCAGCAGTACCTACGTCGTATTAGCCGGGAGCACCGGGGAGCTGTTTTTT. Amino acids: CASSTYVVLAGSTGELFF.

In its sample, this clonotype ranks as medium-sized. The rearrangement joins TRBV15 to TRBJ2-1; 10 bases align to TRBD2. The junction had 4 bases not matched to a gene; V was cut back by 1 base and J by 1 base. Germline V gene lookup returns CDR1 LNHNV and CDR2 YYDKDF (reference sequence). The CDR3 extends over 17 amino acids. The CDR3 loop is CATSRGLAGLSYNEQFF. DNA of the CDR3: TGTGCCACCAGCAGAGGACTAGCGGGTCTATCCTACAATGAGCAGTTCTTC.

J is TRBJ2-1 and V is TRBV4-1, with D possibly matching TRBD2 (5 bases). This CDR3 has 15 residues. CDR1 is MGHRA and CDR2 is YSYEKL in the germline V gene. Deletions cut 3 bases from V and 1 base from J, with 10 bases between. This CDR3 is CASSQERRSYNEQFF. The CDR3 DNA sequence: TGCGCCAGCAGCCAGGAGCGGAGGTCCTACAATGAGCAGTTCTTC.

J is TRBJ2-7 and V is TRBV6-5; D is tentatively TRBD1 or TRBD2 (6 bases each). V lost 8 bases to trimming and J lost 1 base, with 18 bases between them. From germline, CDR1 is MNHEY and CDR2 SVGAGI. CDR3 length: 15 amino acids. CDR3 loop: CASGEDSLGSYEQYF. DNA of the CDR3: TGTGCCAGCGGGGAGGACAGTCTAGGATCCTACGAGCAGTACTTC.

V and J are TRBV10-3 and TRBJ2-2, with unresolved D. The CDR3 totals 16 residues. Trimming removed 0 bases at V and 0 bases at J, with 8 bases between. Germline V gene sequence: CDR1 ENHRY, CDR2 SYGVKD. DNA of the CDR3: TGTGCCATCAGTGAGTCGCCTGACGCGAACACCGGGGAGCTGTTTTTT. Its translation is CAISESPDANTGELFF.

The J gene is TRBJ2-1, the V gene TRBV7-9; D unclear. V shed 6 bases and J shed 8 bases, with 11 bases lying between them. CDR1 SEHNR and CDR2 FQNEAQ come from the germline V gene (reference sequence). This CDR3 is 12 amino acids long. DNA of the CDR3: TGTGCCAGCAGTTCGTATGTTTATGAGCAGTTCTTC. Translation: CASSSYVYEQFF.

A remark on this clonotype: It may be a read error: a sequence one base away is much more abundant. The rearrangement links TRBV27 to TRBJ2-2, with 7 bases fitting TRBD1. CDR1 is MNHEY and CDR2 is SMNVEV in the germline V gene (reference sequence). The CDR3 is 14 amino acids. As DNA, the CDR3 is TGTGCCGGCAGACAGGGACGGGGCACCGGGGAGCTGTTTTTT. It translates to CAGRQGRGTGELFF.